Each of the 7 T cell receptor beta chains below was sequenced from the same sample in a study of cytomegalovirus exposure and HLA in healthy donors. PCR employed 60 Vbeta and 13 Jbeta primers. The repertoire was sequenced with immunoSEQ multiplex PCR; TCRdb's copy has only in-frame clones and lacks some. Among about 120,000 clones listed, over 8.5% were seen once. What was sequenced was PBMCs. These receptors all come from a woman aged 40 to 49 in good health and CMV-seropositive.

The chain couples TRBV25-1 to TRBJ1-1; D is uncertain. Per the germline V gene, CDR1 is MGHDK and CDR2 is SYGVNS. The CDR3 has 11 residues. V gave up 3 bases and J gave up 9 bases, with 8 bases separating them. CDR3 nucleotides: TGTGCCAGCAGTGACGTCAGGAAAGCTTTCTTT. The encoded protein is CASSDVRKAFF.

This clone has more than one count but fewer than ten. The chain carries TRBV11-2 and TRBJ1-1; D is unclear. The length of the CDR3 is 14 residues. Deletions cut 1 base from V and 2 bases from J, with 8 bases between. Germline CDR1 and CDR2: SGHAT and FQNNGV. Here the CDR3 reads CASSLVEGNTEAFF. CDR3 in DNA: TGTGCCAGCAGCTTAGTAGAGGGTAACACTGAAGCTTTCTTT.

There are a few counts of this clone. The J gene is TRBJ2-7, the V gene TRBV29-1; 8 positions match TRBD2. The CDR3 has 13 residues. Losses at the gene ends were 4 bases for V and 6 bases for J; bases not matched to a gene: 8. Germline V gene sequence: CDR1 SQVTM, CDR2 ANQGSEA. In nucleotides, the CDR3 is TGCAGCGTTGCCCATGGCGGGGGGAGCGAGCAGTACTTC. Its protein is CSVAHGGGSEQYF.

This clone turned up a few times. The chain couples TRBV19 to TRBJ2-2, with 8 positions matching TRBD1. V shed 1 base and J 5 bases; nucleotides not matched to a gene: 6. CDR1 is LNHDA, CDR2 SQIVND, per germline (reference sequence). This CDR3 spans 16 amino acids. CDR3 protein: CASSIGARGQTGELFF. The CDR3 DNA sequence: TGTGCCAGTAGTATAGGCGCCAGGGGGCAAACCGGGGAGCTGTTTTTT.

This chain connects TRBV6-5 to TRBJ1-1; 8 bases map to TRBD1. Germline V gene lookup returns CDR1 MNHEY and CDR2 SVGAGI. The length of the CDR3 is 13 residues. J lost 3 bases, V lost 5 bases, and 2 bases had no gene match. CDR3 bases: TGTGCCAGCAGTGGACAGGGAGACACTGAAGCTTTCTTT. Protein: CASSGQGDTEAFF.

This clone turned up a few times. Written as DNA, the CDR3 is TGTGCCAGCAGCTTCAGGGGCTGGGGCTACACCTTC. Translating gives CASSFRGWGYTF. This sequence joins TRBV7-9 and TRBJ1-2, with TRBD1 as a possible D gene (6 bases). Per the germline V gene, CDR1 is SEHNR and CDR2 is FQNEAQ (reference sequence). CDR3 length: 12 amino acids. Trimming removed 3 bases at V and 8 bases at J, with 10 bases between.

The gene calls are TRBV19 and TRBJ2-7; 7 nucleotides match TRBD1. V was clipped by 4 bases and J by 2 bases; unmatched bases: 8. This CDR3 contains 15 residues. Germline CDR1 and CDR2: LNHDA and SQIVND (reference sequence). In DNA form, the CDR3 reads TGTGCCAGTAGTACCTCCGACAGGGCTGCCTACGAGCAGTACTTC. Translation gives CASSTSDRAAYEQYF. Supplemented by reference TRBV19 and TRBJ2-7, the full variable domain reads DGGITQSPKYLFRKEGQNVTLSCEQNLNHDAMYWYRQDPGQGLRLIYYSQIVNDFQKGDIAEGYSVSREKKESFPLTVTSAQKNPTAFYLCASSTSDRAAYEQYFGPGTRLTVT.